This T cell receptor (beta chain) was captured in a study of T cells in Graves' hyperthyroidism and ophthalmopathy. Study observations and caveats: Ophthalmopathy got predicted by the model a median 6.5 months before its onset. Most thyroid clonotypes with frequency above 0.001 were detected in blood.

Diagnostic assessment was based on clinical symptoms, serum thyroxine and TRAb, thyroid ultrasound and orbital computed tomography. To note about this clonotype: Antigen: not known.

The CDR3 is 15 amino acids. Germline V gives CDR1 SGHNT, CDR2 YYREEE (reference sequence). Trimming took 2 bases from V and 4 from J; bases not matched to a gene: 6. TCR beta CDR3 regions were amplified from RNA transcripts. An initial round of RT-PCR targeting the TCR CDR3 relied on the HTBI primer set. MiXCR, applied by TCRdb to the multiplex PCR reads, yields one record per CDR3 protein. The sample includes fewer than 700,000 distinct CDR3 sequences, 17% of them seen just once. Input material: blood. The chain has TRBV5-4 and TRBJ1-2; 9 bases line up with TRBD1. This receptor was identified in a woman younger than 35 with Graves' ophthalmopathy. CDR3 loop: CASSFGTGQPYGYTF. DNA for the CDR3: TGTGCCAGCAGCTTCGGGACAGGGCAGCCCTATGGCTACACCTTC.